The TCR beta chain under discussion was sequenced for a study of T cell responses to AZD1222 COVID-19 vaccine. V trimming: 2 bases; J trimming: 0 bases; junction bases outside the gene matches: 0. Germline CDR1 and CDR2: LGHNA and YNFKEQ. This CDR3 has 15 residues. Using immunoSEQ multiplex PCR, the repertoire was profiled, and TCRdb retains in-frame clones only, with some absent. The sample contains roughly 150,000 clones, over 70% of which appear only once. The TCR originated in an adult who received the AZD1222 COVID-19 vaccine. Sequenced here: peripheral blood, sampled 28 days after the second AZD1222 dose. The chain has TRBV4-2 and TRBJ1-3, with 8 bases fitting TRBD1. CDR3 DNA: TGTGCCAGCAGCCAAACAGGGGGCTCTGGAAACACCATATATTTT. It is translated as CASSQTGGSGNTIYF.